The 29 T cell receptor beta chains reported below all come from one sample, sequenced in a study of blood T cell repertoires in COVID-19. Data came from immunoSEQ multiplex PCR; TCRdb stores just in-frame clones and leaves some out. Here the sample spans 150,000 to 200,000 clones, 80% to 90% being singletons. Sequencing was done on a sample of peripheral blood. These TCRs come from a human donor with active or convalescent COVID-19. The donor label of this sample is uncertain.

The genes are TRBV29-1 and TRBJ2-1, with 8 positions matching TRBD1. CDR1 is SQVTM, CDR2 ANQGSEA, per germline. This CDR3 is built from 13 residues. Trimming at V came to 6 bases and at J to 5 bases, leaving 6 bases not matched to a gene. DNA of the CDR3: TGCAGCGTACTAAGACAGGGGCACAATGAGCAGTTCTTC. Amino acids: CSVLRQGHNEQFF.

This clone has only one observation. V gene TRBV24-1 combines with J gene TRBJ2-3; 9 bases match TRBD2. V lost 1 base, J lost 3 bases, and 7 bases stayed unmatched. CDR1 and CDR2 (germline): KGHDR, SFDVKD. This CDR3 region has 17 residues. The CDR3 region has the DNA TGTGCCACCAGTGATTTTCGGGCTAGCGGGGAGACAGATACGCAGTATTTT. This sequence encodes CATSDFRASGETDTQYF.

This rearrangement joins TRBV6-5 to TRBJ1-6; 8 nucleotides agree with TRBD1. The trim removed 8 bases at V and 6 bases at J, leaving 6 bases unmatched. Germline V gives CDR1 MNHEY, CDR2 SVGAGI. The CDR3 spans 14 residues. The CDR3 DNA follows: TGTGCCAGCGGGGGACAGGTCCCTAATTCACCCCTCCACTTT. Translated: CASGGQVPNSPLHF.

This clone was seen only a few times. The chain employs TRBV4-1 and TRBJ2-7; TRBD2 matches 7 bases. The CDR3 runs 14 residues. V lost 6 bases to trimming and J lost 2 bases; unmatched junction nucleotides: 7. Germline V gives CDR1 MGHRA, CDR2 YSYEKL. The DNA for the CDR3 is TGCGCCAGCAGGGGCGGGGGTCGAACCTACGAGCAGTACTTC. This codes for CASRGGGRTYEQYF.

This clone has only a few counts. This chain joins TRBV29-1 and TRBJ2-5; D unclear. The germline V and J ends were trimmed by 6 bases and 5 bases, with 10 bases remaining between them. The CDR3 extends over 11 amino acids. The V gene's germline CDR1 is SQVTM and CDR2 ANQGSEA. The CDR3 DNA follows: TGCAGCGTACGCCCCCGGGAGACCCAGTACTTC. It specifies CSVRPRETQYF.

V is TRBV30 and J is TRBJ1-2, with D possibly matching TRBD1 (6 bases). Germline CDR1 GTSNPN, CDR2 SVGIG (reference sequence). This CDR3 spans 13 amino acids. With 5 bases removed from V and 7 bases from J, the gap between germline ends came to 17 bases. The CDR3 DNA reads TGTGCCTGGTCCCTTCGACAGGTCCGTGGCTACACCTTC. It translates to CAWSLRQVRGYTF.

The rearrangement links TRBV11-3 to TRBJ2-2, with 10 nucleotides matching TRBD1. After removal of 6 bases from V and 13 bases from J, the junction contained 23 bases not matched to a gene. Germline CDR1 reads SGHNT; CDR2 reads YENEEA. This CDR3 has 18 amino acids. The CDR3 region is CASRKNVPGQGYGRALFF. As DNA, the CDR3 is TGTGCCAGCAGAAAGAACGTCCCGGGACAGGGGTATGGTCGGGCGCTGTTTTTT. Combining the CDR3 with reference TRBV11-3 and TRBJ2-2 gives the whole variable domain EAGVVQSPRYKIIEKKQPVAFWCNPISGHNTLYWYLQNLGQGPELLIRYENEEAVDDSQLPKDRFSAERLKGVDSTLKIQPAELGDSAVYLCASRKNVPGQGYGRALFFGEGSRLTVL.

This chain links TRBV9 with TRBJ2-7; D not certain. Deletions cut 0 bases from V and 4 bases from J, with 8 bases between. The CDR3 loop spans 13 amino acids. Germline CDR1 and CDR2: SGDLS and YYNGEE. This CDR3 is CASSVDPLYEQYF. DNA of the CDR3: TGTGCCAGCAGCGTAGACCCCCTATACGAGCAGTACTTC. The complete variable domain, with remaining parts taken from reference TRBV9 and TRBJ2-7, reads DSGVTQTPKHLITATGQRVTLRCSPRSGDLSVYWYQQSLDQGLQFLIQYYNGEERAKGNILERFSAQQFPDLHSELNLSSLELGDSALYFCASSVDPLYEQYFGPGTRLTVT.

V is TRBV7-2 and J is TRBJ2-3, with 7 bases fitting TRBD2. V trimming: 9 bases; J trimming: 4 bases; junction bases outside the gene matches: 10. There are 14 residues in the CDR3. CDR1 is SGHTA, CDR2 FQGNSA, per germline. CDR3 residues: CASKAGESADTQYF. CDR3 DNA sequence: TGTGCCAGTAAGGCGGGGGAGAGTGCAGATACGCAGTATTTT.

The chain uses TRBV27 and TRBJ2-1; D ambiguous. Germline V gene data show CDR1 as MNHEY and CDR2 as SMNVEV (reference sequence). Trimming removed 5 bases from V and 10 bases from J, with 21 bases in between. This CDR3 is built from 15 residues. This chain's CDR3 is CASSPLTDMVLEQFF. The CDR3 nucleotides are TGTGCCAGCAGTCCCTTGACTGATATGGTCCTAGAGCAGTTCTTC.

This clone occurred once. The J gene is TRBJ2-7, the V gene TRBV29-1; 11 bases fit TRBD2. Germline CDR1 SQVTM, CDR2 ANQGSEA. The CDR3 totals 13 residues. With 4 bases clipped from V and 5 bases from J, the junction kept 4 bases outside the gene matches. CDR3 DNA sequence: TGCAGCGTTGGGGGACTAGCGGCCCACGAGCAGTACTTC. Translated, it gives CSVGGLAAHEQYF.

This clone was counted a single time. J is TRBJ2-1 and V is TRBV13, with 9 bases aligning to TRBD2. V trimming: 1 base; J trimming: 8 bases; junction bases outside the gene matches: 3. The CDR3 is 14 residues long. The germline V gene has CDR1 PRHDT and CDR2 FYEKMQ (reference sequence). This CDR3 reads CASSLEREAYEQFF. The DNA for the CDR3 is TGTGCCAGCAGCTTAGAGCGGGAGGCGTATGAGCAGTTCTTC.

CDR3 in amino acids: CASSPYRGGSDYGYTF. The CDR3, as DNA: TGTGCCAGCTCACCATATCGGGGGGGCTCCGACTATGGCTACACCTTC. The V call is TRBV18, the J call TRBJ1-2; possibly TRBD1 for D (6 bases). Trimming took off 2 bases at V and 3 bases at J, with 16 bases between the two ends. The germline V gene encodes CDR1 KGHSH and CDR2 LQKENI. This CDR3 is built from 16 residues.

This clone has just one count. The chain has TRBV13 and TRBJ2-5; 10 bases align to TRBD2. Germline CDR1 reads PRHDT; CDR2 reads FYEKMQ (reference sequence). This CDR3 region has 17 residues. V was pared by 4 bases and J by 5 bases, with 13 bases of the junction left unmatched. The CDR3 region has the DNA TGTGCCAGCAGCTCCGGACAGAGCGGGAGGGCCGGGGAGACCCAGTACTTC. It is translated as CASSSGQSGRAGETQYF. The entire variable domain, with the rest obtained from reference TRBV13 and TRBJ2-5, is as follows: AAGVIQSPRHLIKEKRETATLKCYPIPRHDTVYWYQQGPGQDPQFLISFYEKMQSDKGSIPDRFSAQQFSDYHSELNMSSLELGDSALYFCASSSGQSGRAGETQYFGPGTRLLVL.

This sequence joins TRBV7-9 and TRBJ1-1; maybe TRBD1 (5 bases). Germline V gene sequence: CDR1 SEHNR, CDR2 FQNEAQ (reference sequence). Between the trimmed V and J ends, which lost 1 base and 3 bases, there was a span of 9 bases. This CDR3 is 14 amino acids long. The CDR3, as DNA: TGTGCCAGCAGCTTAGTACAGGACCACACTGAAGCTTTCTTT. It encodes CASSLVQDHTEAFF. Variable domain in full (rest from reference TRBV7-9 and TRBJ1-1): DTGVSQNPRHKITKRGQNVTFRCDPISEHNRLYWYRQTLGQGPEFLTYFQNEAQLEKSRLLSDRFSAERPKGSFSTLEIQRTEQGDSAMYLCASSLVQDHTEAFFGQGTRLTVV.

The chain is built from TRBV7-8 and TRBJ2-7; TRBD2 aligns across 11 bases. CDR1 and CDR2 (germline): SGHVS, FQNEAQ. V shed 5 bases, J shed 2 bases, and the junction held 20 bases outside the gene matches. There are 20 residues in the CDR3. CDR3 region: CASSPQRFVAGGPVPYEQYF. In nucleotides, the CDR3 is TGTGCCAGCAGCCCCCAGCGTTTTGTAGCGGGAGGGCCCGTTCCCTACGAGCAGTACTTC.

The chain carries TRBV29-1 and TRBJ1-5; D is perhaps TRBD1 (5 bases). The CDR3 extends over 13 amino acids. Trimming pared 6 bases from V and 5 bases from J, leaving 14 bases between. Germline CDR1 is SQVTM and CDR2 is ANQGSEA. The CDR3 DNA sequence: TGCAGCGTCGTCACAGGAGCCTATCAGCCCCAGCATTTT. Translating it yields CSVVTGAYQPQHF.

The chain uses TRBV28 and TRBJ2-7, with 8 bases that match TRBD1. The CDR3 spans 18 residues. CDR1 and CDR2 from the germline V gene are MDHEN and SYDVKM. Trimming at V came to 1 base and at J to 0 bases, leaving 11 bases not matched to a gene. The CDR3 sequence: CASSLYSTTGGYSYEQYF. CDR3 DNA sequence: TGTGCCAGCAGTTTATACTCTACTACAGGGGGATACTCCTACGAGCAGTACTTC.

This clone was seen a single time. The chain links TRBV28 to TRBJ1-1, with D perhaps TRBD1 (5 bases). V dropped 3 bases and J dropped 4 bases, with 15 bases sitting between them. Germline V CDR1 and CDR2: MDHEN, SYDVKM. CDR3 length equals 15 residues. CDR3 nucleotides: TGTGCCAGCAGTTTGGGGCCCCGGGTTGGCACTGAAGCTTTCTTT. Protein: CASSLGPRVGTEAFF.

The V and J genes are TRBV6-5 and TRBJ2-5, with 14 bases matching TRBD2. The germline CDR1 and CDR2 sequences are MNHEY and SVGAGI. V shed 8 bases, J shed 5 bases, and the junction held 7 bases outside the gene matches. The length of the CDR3 is 15 residues. CDR3 loop: CASCRLAGGQETQYF. The DNA of the CDR3 is TGTGCCAGCTGCCGACTAGCGGGAGGGCAGGAGACCCAGTACTTC.

The chain has TRBV5-1 and TRBJ2-1; D gene uncertain. Per germline, CDR1 SGHRS and CDR2 YFSETQ. CDR3 length equals 13 residues. V shed 0 bases and J shed 7 bases, with 8 bases lying between them. Written as DNA, the CDR3 is TGCGCCAGCAGCTTGGAGCTATTAAATGAGCAGTTCTTC. This translates into CASSLELLNEQFF. Together with reference TRBV5-1 and TRBJ2-1, the CDR3 gives the full variable domain: KAGVTQTPRYLIKTRGQQVTLSCSPISGHRSVSWYQQTPGQGLQFLFEYFSETQRNKGNFPGRFSGRQFSNSRSEMNVSTLELGDSALYLCASSLELLNEQFFGPGTRLTVL.

This chain links TRBV4-1 with TRBJ2-1, with 8 bases matching TRBD2. Germline V CDR1 and CDR2: MGHRA, YSYEKL. After removal of 4 bases from V and 4 bases from J, the junction contained 9 bases not matched to a gene. This CDR3 is built from 16 residues. DNA for the CDR3: TGCGCCAGCAGCCCGAACCGACTAGCGTGGTACAATGAGCAGTTCTTC. Its translation is CASSPNRLAWYNEQFF.

This rearrangement joins TRBV11-2 to TRBJ1-2; possibly TRBD1 for D (5 bases). V was cut by 0 bases and J by 8 bases, with 10 bases left in between. The CDR3 extends over 13 amino acids. CDR1 and CDR2 from the germline V gene are SGHAT and FQNNGV. CDR3 protein: CASSLDRVDGYTF. The CDR3 region has the DNA TGTGCCAGCAGCTTAGACAGGGTAGACGGCTACACCTTC.

The rearrangement joins TRBV7-9 to TRBJ1-4; 9 bases fit TRBD1. The germline gives CDR1 SEHNR, CDR2 FQNEAQ (reference sequence). The CDR3 length is 16 residues. V lost 5 bases and J lost 5; bases outside the gene matches: 9. CDR3 sequence: CASSPGPGQGNEKLFF. The DNA of the CDR3 is TGTGCCAGCAGCCCCGGTCCCGGACAGGGGAATGAAAAACTGTTTTTT.

This chain joins TRBV9 and TRBJ2-3; maybe TRBD1 (5 bases). Germline CDR1 SGDLS, CDR2 YYNGEE. V was shortened by 0 bases and J by 2 bases, with 7 bases between the two germline ends. CDR3 length: 14 residues. The CDR3 DNA follows: TGTGCCAGCAGCGTAGCTGGGGCCACAGATACGCAGTATTTT. This gives the protein CASSVAGATDTQYF.

The chain has TRBV6-1 and TRBJ2-5; 7 bases align to TRBD2. With 0 bases clipped from V and 2 bases from J, the junction kept 3 bases outside the gene matches. The CDR3 sequence is 15 residues long. In germline, CDR1 is MNHNS, CDR2 SASEGT. The CDR3 loop is CASSEAWGGQETQYF. CDR3 coding DNA: TGTGCCAGCAGTGAAGCCTGGGGGGGGCAAGAGACCCAGTACTTC.

This chain joins TRBV20-1 and TRBJ1-1; D uncertain. CDR3 length: 11 amino acids. Germline V lookup: CDR1 DFQATT, CDR2 SNEGSKA (reference sequence). The germline V and J ends were trimmed by 6 bases and 4 bases, with 9 bases remaining between them. DNA of the CDR3: TGCAGTGCCTCCTTTCGCACTGAAGCTTTCTTT. Protein product: CSASFRTEAFF.

J is TRBJ2-2 and V is TRBV30, with D perhaps matching TRBD1 (7 bases). There are 16 residues in the CDR3. Germline CDR1 and CDR2: GTSNPN and SVGIG (reference sequence). V lost 6 bases and J lost 2, with 19 bases in between. CDR3 sequence reads: CACPHGGGQNTGELFF. The CDR3, as DNA: TGTGCCTGCCCCCACGGAGGGGGCCAAAACACCGGGGAGCTGTTTTTT.

The rearrangement joins TRBV13 to TRBJ1-5, with 7 bases identical to TRBD1. J lost 4 bases, V lost 3 bases, and 3 bases had no gene match. This CDR3 spans 14 amino acids. Germline lookup yields CDR1 PRHDT and CDR2 FYEKMQ (reference sequence). The DNA for the CDR3 is TGTGCCAGCAGCTTGAGGGGGCTAAATCAGCCCCAGCATTTT. It codes for CASSLRGLNQPQHF.